These T cell receptor beta chains were read from a single sample in a study of Graves' ophthalmopathy and Graves' hyperthyroidism. TCRdb passed the multiplex PCR reads through MiXCR, listing each CDR3 protein once. The sample includes 350,000 to 400,000 distinct CDR3 sequences, 15% to 20% of them seen just once. Sequences were obtained from peripheral blood. These receptors were collected from a woman under 30 with Graves' ophthalmopathy. Both conserved end residues are part of each CDR3. D genes are given only for firm matches. Size values are once, few and many counts, or a class for expanded clones, and some rows have none.

v_gene | len | d_gene | abundance | CDR3aa
TRBV7-9 | 15 | NA | many | CASSLGTGITYEQYF
TRBV6-5 | 13 | NA | many | CASSIWGQLEAFF
TRBV20-1 | 12 | TRBD1 | many | CSAQTGNQPQHF
TRBV5-1 | 12 | NA | many | CASSSSGLKAFF
TRBV6-2/TRBV6-3 | 16 | TRBD1 | many | CASRPHRGLNTGELFF
TRBV6-2/TRBV6-3 | 11 | NA | many | CASSYKTRAFF
TRBV6-5 | 12 | NA | many | CASSSPGQPQHF
TRBV7-3 | 14 | TRBD1 | NA | CASRSPGQGSWQYF
TRBV20-1 | 16 | TRBD2 | NA | CSAQRGAGGPRETQYF
TRBV27 | 19 | TRBD2 | many | CASSLSPYPLTSGWSGQYF
TRBV18 | 13 | NA | many | CAIHKDAKNIQYF
TRBV9 | 14 | NA | many | CASGQDPFAGELFF
TRBV11-1 | 15 | TRBD2 | many | CASSPASGSSYEQYF
TRBV6-2/TRBV6-3 | 17 | NA | many | CASSYRQTRLMNTEAFF
TRBV30 | 12 | NA | NA | CAWKGPNTEAFF
TRBV12-3/TRBV12-4 | 13 | TRBD2 | many | CASSLESSGARSF
TRBV20-1 | 14 | TRBD1 | NA | CSAQRQGLDYEQYF
TRBV12-3/TRBV12-4 | 15 | NA | NA | CASSYEGTGHMGYTF
TRBV12-3/TRBV12-4 | 14 | NA | NA | CASSFTREGGEAFF
TRBV6-2/TRBV6-3 | 17 | NA | many | CASSYSRFGAGADEQYF
TRBV29-1 | 13 | TRBD1 | NA | CSVEGQGDLGAFF
TRBV15 | 13 | NA | many | CATSRVGNQPQHF
TRBV19 | 15 | TRBD1 | many | CASATGDLNTGELFF
TRBV6-1 | 12 | NA | many | CASSPHTGELFF
TRBV12-3/TRBV12-4 | 12 | NA | many | CASHPNTGELFF
TRBV11-1 | 12 | TRBD2 | many | CASSPTSDEQYF
TRBV7-2 | 13 | TRBD1 | NA | CASSPLWTGLYTF
TRBV28 | 16 | TRBD1 | many | CASSTEKTGPAYEQYF
TRBV5-5 | 13 | NA | many | CASSITRDTEAFF
TRBV20-1 | 15 | TRBD2 | NA | CSASASGREPYEQYF
TRBV10-3 | 17 | TRBD1 | many | CAIRTPDRAGFYTEAFF
TRBV12-3/TRBV12-4 | 13 | NA | many | CASRRGGAQPQHF
TRBV11-2 | 16 | NA | many | CASSLMVDRSNTEAFF
TRBV4-1 | 18 | TRBD1 | many | CASSQAPQGQGASYEQYF
TRBV7-8 | 19 | TRBD1 | many | CASSLVDREEGSYNSPLHF
TRBV29-1 | 13 | TRBD1 | many | CSVEGQANYEQYF
TRBV6-1 | 14 | NA | many | CASSADSPPYEQYF
TRBV11-2 | 16 | TRBD1 | many | CASGPKQGAGGNTIYF
TRBV6-5 | 17 | TRBD1 | many | CASSWVTGGARTGEPFF
TRBV12-3/TRBV12-4 | 17 | TRBD2 | many | CASSLRAGASGSYEQYF
TRBV19 | 16 | NA | many | CASSPSGPSSGNTIYF
TRBV27 | 18 | NA | NA | CASSLRWLRRGPGETQYF
TRBV20-1 | 19 | NA | many | CSARHLGEGEVSGNTEAFF
TRBV24-1 | 12 | NA | NA | CATSAGRGEQYF
TRBV29-1 | 12 | TRBD1 | many | CSVFDRVDGYTF
TRBV19 | 14 | TRBD2 | many | CASSWTSRMETQYF
TRBV28 | 12 | TRBD1 | many | CASSTRGTGWWF
TRBV30 | 16 | TRBD1 | many | CASTTGSHSGANVLTF
TRBV12-3/TRBV12-4 | 16 | TRBD1 | many | CASSLAPGQGQETQYF
TRBV6-5 | 18 | TRBD1 | many | CASSYSVSRTGSPYEQYF
TRBV6-2/TRBV6-3 | 15 | NA | NA | CASILSIAGDTEAFF
TRBV7-8 | 12 | NA | many | CASSFRAAEQYF
TRBV6-2/TRBV6-3 | 14 | NA | NA | CASKDPSALTEAFF